The rows below give T cell receptor beta chains drawn from one sample of a study of identical twins. TCRdb ran MiXCR on the 5' RACE reads and lists one entry per CDR3 protein. Altogether 450,000 or so distinct CDR3 sequences are present, approximately 15% being singletons, with the ten largest covering around 0.52%. The same sample was also used in a study of yellow fever vaccine responses in identical twins.

Input material: CD4+ T cells sorted from blood. The receptors shown here come from a woman younger than 30 in good health. Each CDR3 is given with its conserved first and last residue. D genes are given only for firm matches. Some rows mark clone size as missing; the rest say once, few, many or name a class of expanded clone.

j_gene | d_gene | abundance | v_gene | CDR3aa | CDR3nt
TRBJ2-2 | TRBD2 | few | TRBV2 | CASSEVGGYTGELFF | TGTGCCAGCAGTGAGGTGGGAGGGTACACCGGGGAGCTGTTTTTT
TRBJ2-7 | NA | NA | TRBV10-3 | CAISESNSSGSEQYF | TGTGCCATCAGTGAGTCGAACTCTTCGGGATCCGAGCAGTACTTC
TRBJ2-5 | TRBD1 | few | TRBV6-2/TRBV6-3 | CASNIQGYQETQYF | TGTGCCAGCAATATACAGGGGTACCAAGAGACCCAGTACTTC
TRBJ2-1 | TRBD2 | few | TRBV6-1 | CASSTSGRNHNEQFF | TGTGCCAGCAGCACTAGCGGGAGGAACCACAATGAGCAGTTCTTC
TRBJ2-5 | NA | NA | TRBV7-2 | CASSSTLAEVETQYF | TGTGCCAGCAGCTCCACTTTAGCGGAGGTAGAGACCCAGTACTTC
TRBJ2-1 | TRBD2 | few | TRBV7-2 | CASSLARLAPNEQFF | TGTGCCAGCAGCTTAGCGCGACTAGCCCCCAATGAGCAGTTCTTC
TRBJ2-3 | NA | NA | TRBV3-1 | CASGSGGTSTDTQYF | TGTGCCAGCGGCAGTGGGGGGACCAGCACAGATACGCAGTATTTT
TRBJ2-5 | TRBD2 | few | TRBV5-4 | CASSPSGGLQETQYF | TGTGCCAGCAGCCCTAGCGGGGGGCTCCAAGAGACCCAGTACTTC
TRBJ2-2 | NA | few | TRBV27 | CASRTGPLTGELFF | TGTGCCAGCCGGACCGGGCCCCTAACCGGGGAGCTGTTTTTT
TRBJ2-7 | NA | many | TRBV5-1 | CASSSPPVIYEQYF | TGCGCCAGCAGCTCCCCCCCCGTCATTTACGAGCAGTACTTC
TRBJ2-2 | NA | many | TRBV5-1 | CASSRRTVRPNTGELFF | TGCGCCAGCAGCCGAAGGACCGTTCGACCGAACACCGGGGAGCTGTTTTTT
TRBJ2-5 | NA | few | TRBV7-9 | CASSSRFGEETQYF | TGTGCCAGCAGCTCCCGTTTTGGGGAGGAGACCCAGTACTTC